This TCR beta chain was recorded in a study of blood T cell repertoires in COVID-19. On the study more broadly: T cells, B-cell-depleted T cells, or PBMCs supplied cDNA or gDNA.

Original data processing: Amplification from reference gene primers served as the basis for estimated nucleated cell counts. Assay used: immunoSEQ multiplex PCR; TCRdb lists only in-frame clones, some missing. The V and J calls and clone size are taken from that table; D and trimming were inferred from the DNA. The sample contains tens of thousands of clones, 85% to 90% of which appear only once. V lost 4 bases, J lost 8 bases, and 8 bases stayed unmatched. From germline, CDR1 is LGHNA and CDR2 YNFKEQ. This CDR3 contains 14 residues. The chain is built from TRBV4-2 and TRBJ1-2; TRBD1 matches at 9 bases. The source material was peripheral blood. This clonotype was sampled from a woman between 50 and 59 years old with active or convalescent COVID-19. The CDR3 sequence: CASSPPDRGKGYTF. In DNA, the CDR3 is TGTGCCAGCAGCCCTCCGGACAGGGGAAAAGGCTACACCTTC.